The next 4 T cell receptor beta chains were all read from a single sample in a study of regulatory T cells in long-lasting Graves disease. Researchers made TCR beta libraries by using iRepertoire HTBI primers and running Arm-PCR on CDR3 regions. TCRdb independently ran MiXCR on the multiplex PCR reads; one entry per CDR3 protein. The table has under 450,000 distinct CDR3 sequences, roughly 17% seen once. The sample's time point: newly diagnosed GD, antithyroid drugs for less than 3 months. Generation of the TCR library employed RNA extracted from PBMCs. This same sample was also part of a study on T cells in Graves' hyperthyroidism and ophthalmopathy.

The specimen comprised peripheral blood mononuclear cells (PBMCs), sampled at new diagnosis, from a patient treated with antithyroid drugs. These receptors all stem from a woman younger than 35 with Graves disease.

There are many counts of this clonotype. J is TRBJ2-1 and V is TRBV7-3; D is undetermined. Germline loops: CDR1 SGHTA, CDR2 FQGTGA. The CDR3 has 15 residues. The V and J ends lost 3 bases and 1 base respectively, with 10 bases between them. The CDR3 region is CASSLAPGSYNEQFF. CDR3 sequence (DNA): TGTGCCAGCAGCTTGGCGCCCGGATCCTACAATGAGCAGTTCTTC.

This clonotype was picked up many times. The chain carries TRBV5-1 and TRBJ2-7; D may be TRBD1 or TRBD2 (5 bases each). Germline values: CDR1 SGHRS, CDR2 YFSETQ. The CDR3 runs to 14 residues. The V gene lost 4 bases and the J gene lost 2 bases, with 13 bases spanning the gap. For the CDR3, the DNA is TGCGCCAGCAGCCTTCGGGACCCAACCTACGAGCAGTACTTC. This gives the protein CASSLRDPTYEQYF.

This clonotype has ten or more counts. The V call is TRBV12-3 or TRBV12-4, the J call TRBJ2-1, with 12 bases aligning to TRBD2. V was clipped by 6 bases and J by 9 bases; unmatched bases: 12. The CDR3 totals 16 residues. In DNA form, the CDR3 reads TGTGCCAGCAGACCACCCAGGACTAGCGGGGTAGGTGAGCAGTTCTTC. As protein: CASRPPRTSGVGEQFF.

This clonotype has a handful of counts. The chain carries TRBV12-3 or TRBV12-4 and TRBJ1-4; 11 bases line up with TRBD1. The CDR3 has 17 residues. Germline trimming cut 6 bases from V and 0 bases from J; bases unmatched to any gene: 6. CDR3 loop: CASSLGQGAATNEKLFF. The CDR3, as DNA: TGTGCCAGCAGCCTCGGACAGGGGGCAGCAACTAATGAAAAACTGTTTTTT.